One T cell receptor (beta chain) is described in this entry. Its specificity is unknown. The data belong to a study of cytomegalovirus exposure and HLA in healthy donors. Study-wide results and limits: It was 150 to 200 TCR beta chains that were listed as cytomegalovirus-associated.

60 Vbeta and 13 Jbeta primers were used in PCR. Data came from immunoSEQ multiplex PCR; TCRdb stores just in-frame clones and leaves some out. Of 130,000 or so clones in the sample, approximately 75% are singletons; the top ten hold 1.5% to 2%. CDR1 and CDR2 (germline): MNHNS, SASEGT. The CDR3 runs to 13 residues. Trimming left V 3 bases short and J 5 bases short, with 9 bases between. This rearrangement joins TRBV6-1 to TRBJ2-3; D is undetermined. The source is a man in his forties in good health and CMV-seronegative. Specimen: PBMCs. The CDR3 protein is CASSDRSGDTQYF. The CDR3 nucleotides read TGTGCCAGCAGTGACCGTAGTGGAGATACGCAGTATTTT.